A single sample is the source of the 7 T cell receptor beta chains below, sequenced in a study of T cell changes during pregnancy in multiple sclerosis. Libraries were prepared by immunoSEQ multiplex PCR; TCRdb keeps only in-frame clonotypes and omits some of them. There are about 77,000 clones in the sample; more than 85% occur only once, and just over 2.5% lies in the top ten. The sample consisted of peripheral blood, taken after pregnancy. Receptor source: a female donor in good health, enrolled as a control in a pregnancy study.

J is TRBJ1-6 and V is TRBV30; D ambiguous. The germline gives CDR1 GTSNPN, CDR2 SVGIG (reference sequence). CDR3 length: 11 residues. V lost 4 bases and J 6 bases, leaving 4 bases between the germline ends. The CDR3 reads CAWNSNSPLHF. The CDR3 DNA is TGTGCCTGGAACAGTAATTCACCCCTCCACTTT.

The gene calls are TRBV5-1 and TRBJ1-1, with 10 positions matching TRBD1. Looked up from germline, CDR1 is SGHRS and CDR2 is YFSETQ. This CDR3 contains 15 residues. V lost 4 bases to trimming and J lost 7 bases; unmatched junction nucleotides: 10. CDR3 in DNA: TGCGCCAGCAGCGGACCCGGGACAGGGGCGGTTGAAGCTTTCTTT. This codes for CASSGPGTGAVEAFF. The full variable domain, completed using reference TRBV5-1 and TRBJ1-1, is KAGVTQTPRYLIKTRGQQVTLSCSPISGHRSVSWYQQTPGQGLQFLFEYFSETQRNKGNFPGRFSGRQFSNSRSEMNVSTLELGDSALYLCASSGPGTGAVEAFFGQGTRLTVV.

V gene TRBV30 combines with J gene TRBJ1-2; the D is unclear. V shed 4 bases and J shed 3 bases, with 18 bases lying between them. Germline CDR1 reads GTSNPN; CDR2 reads SVGIG (reference sequence). The CDR3 is 15 amino acids. The CDR3 here is CAWTLDGTFHYGYTF. DNA for the CDR3: TGTGCCTGGACGCTAGACGGCACCTTTCACTATGGCTACACCTTC.

This clone was seen only once. CDR3 coding DNA: TGCGCCAGCAGCTTGGACATCGATCAGCCCCAGCATTTT. It codes for CASSLDIDQPQHF. V usage is TRBV5-1 and J usage is TRBJ1-5; no definite D call. Germline V gene sequence: CDR1 SGHRS, CDR2 YFSETQ. V was cut by 0 bases and J by 5 bases, with 6 bases left in between. CDR3 size: 13 residues.

In its sample, this clone was seen once. The rearrangement joins TRBV5-1 to TRBJ2-1; 12 nucleotides match TRBD2. Germline V lookup: CDR1 SGHRS, CDR2 YFSETQ. After removal of 3 bases from V and 9 bases from J, the junction contained 7 bases not matched to a gene. The CDR3 is 15 residues long. CDR3 coding DNA: TGCGCCAGCAGCTACCTAGCGGGGGGGCCCCCTGAGCAGTTCTTC. This translates into CASSYLAGGPPEQFF.

The chain recombines TRBV28 with TRBJ1-2; 8 nucleotides agree with TRBD1. With 5 bases clipped from V and 1 base from J, the junction kept 6 bases outside the gene matches. The V gene's germline CDR1 is MDHEN and CDR2 SYDVKM. This CDR3 has 15 residues. The CDR3 spells CASSDGQGGNYGYTF. The DNA for the CDR3 is TGTGCCAGCAGTGATGGACAGGGAGGTAACTATGGCTACACCTTC.

The V call is TRBV5-1, the J call TRBJ2-1; TRBD1 agrees at 11 bases. This CDR3 comprises 15 residues. In germline, CDR1 is SGHRS, CDR2 YFSETQ. Trimming at V came to 7 bases and at J to 6 bases, leaving 9 bases not matched to a gene. CDR3 sequence (DNA): TGCGCCAGCCGCCCAGGGACAGGGGGTCCCAATGAGCAGTTCTTC. Its translation: CASRPGTGGPNEQFF. The whole variable domain, remainder taken from reference TRBV5-1 and TRBJ2-1, is KAGVTQTPRYLIKTRGQQVTLSCSPISGHRSVSWYQQTPGQGLQFLFEYFSETQRNKGNFPGRFSGRQFSNSRSEMNVSTLELGDSALYLCASRPGTGGPNEQFFGPGTRLTVL.